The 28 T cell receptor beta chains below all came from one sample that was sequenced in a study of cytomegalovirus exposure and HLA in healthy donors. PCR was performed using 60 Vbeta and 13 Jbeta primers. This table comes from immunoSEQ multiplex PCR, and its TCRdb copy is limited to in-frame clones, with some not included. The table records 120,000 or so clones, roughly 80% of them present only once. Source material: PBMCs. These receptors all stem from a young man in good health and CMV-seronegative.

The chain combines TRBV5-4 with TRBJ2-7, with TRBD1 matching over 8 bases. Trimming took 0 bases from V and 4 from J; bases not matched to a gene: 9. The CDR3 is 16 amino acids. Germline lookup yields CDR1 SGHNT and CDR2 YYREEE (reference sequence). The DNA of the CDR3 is TGTGCCAGCAGCTTGGGGGTTGGGACAGGACCTTACGAGCAGTACTTC. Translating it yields CASSLGVGTGPYEQYF.

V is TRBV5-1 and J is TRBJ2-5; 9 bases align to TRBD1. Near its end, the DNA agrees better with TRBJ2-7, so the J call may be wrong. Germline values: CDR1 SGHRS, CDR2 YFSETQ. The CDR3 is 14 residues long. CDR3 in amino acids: CASSLGQGGYEQYF. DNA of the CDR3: TGCGCCAGCAGCTTGGGACAGGGGGGATACGAGCAGTACTTC.

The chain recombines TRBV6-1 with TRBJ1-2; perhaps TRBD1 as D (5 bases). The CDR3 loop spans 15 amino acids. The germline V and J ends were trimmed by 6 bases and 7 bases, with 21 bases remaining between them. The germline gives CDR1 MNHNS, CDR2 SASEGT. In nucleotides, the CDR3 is TGTGCCAGCAGGAAACGGGACGCGGGGGACCGTGGCTACACCTTC. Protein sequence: CASRKRDAGDRGYTF.

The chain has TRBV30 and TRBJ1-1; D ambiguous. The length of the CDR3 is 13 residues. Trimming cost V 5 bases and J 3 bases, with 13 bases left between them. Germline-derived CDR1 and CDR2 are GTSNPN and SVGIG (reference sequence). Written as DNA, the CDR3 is TGTGCCTGGGCCCGGGATGGGGACACTGAAGCTTTCTTT. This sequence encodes CAWARDGDTEAFF.

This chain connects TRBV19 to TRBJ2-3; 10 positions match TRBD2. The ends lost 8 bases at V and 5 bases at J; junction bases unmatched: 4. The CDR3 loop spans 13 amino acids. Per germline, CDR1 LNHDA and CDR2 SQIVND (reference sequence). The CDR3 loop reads CASLKREGDTQYF. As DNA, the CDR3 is TGTGCCAGTTTGAAGCGGGAGGGAGATACGCAGTATTTT. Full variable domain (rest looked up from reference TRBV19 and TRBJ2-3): DGGITQSPKYLFRKEGQNVTLSCEQNLNHDAMYWYRQDPGQGLRLIYYSQIVNDFQKGDIAEGYSVSREKKESFPLTVTSAQKNPTAFYLCASLKREGDTQYFGPGTRLTVL.

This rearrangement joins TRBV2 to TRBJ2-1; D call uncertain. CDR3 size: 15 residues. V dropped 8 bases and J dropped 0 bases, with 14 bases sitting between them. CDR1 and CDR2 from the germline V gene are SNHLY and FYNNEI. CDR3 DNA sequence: TGTGCCAGCCGTCGAGCTAGGAGCTCCTACAATGAGCAGTTCTTC. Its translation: CASRRARSSYNEQFF.

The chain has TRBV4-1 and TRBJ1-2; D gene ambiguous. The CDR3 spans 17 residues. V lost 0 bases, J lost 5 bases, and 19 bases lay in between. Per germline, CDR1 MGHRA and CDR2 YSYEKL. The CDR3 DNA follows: TGCGCCAGCAGCCAAGATCTTCTAGACTCCGGAAGGTATGGCTACACCTTC. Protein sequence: CASSQDLLDSGRYGYTF.

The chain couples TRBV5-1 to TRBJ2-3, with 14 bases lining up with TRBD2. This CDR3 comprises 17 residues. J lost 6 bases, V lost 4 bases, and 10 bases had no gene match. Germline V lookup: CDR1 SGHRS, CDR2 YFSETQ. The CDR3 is CASSTGLAGARLDTQYF. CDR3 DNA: TGCGCCAGCAGCACGGGACTAGCGGGGGCGCGCTTGGATACGCAGTATTTT.

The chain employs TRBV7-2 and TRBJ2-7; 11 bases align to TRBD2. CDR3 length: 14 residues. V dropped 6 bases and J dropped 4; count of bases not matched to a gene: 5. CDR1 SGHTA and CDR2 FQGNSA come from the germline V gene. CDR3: CASSSSGGRYEQYF. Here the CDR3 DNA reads TGTGCCAGCAGTTCTAGCGGGGGGAGATACGAGCAGTACTTC.

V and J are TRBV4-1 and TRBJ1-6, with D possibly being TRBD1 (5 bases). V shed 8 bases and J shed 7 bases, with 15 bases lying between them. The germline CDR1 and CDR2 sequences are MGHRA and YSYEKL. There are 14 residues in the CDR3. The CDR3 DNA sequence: TGCGCCAGCGGGGGGGGTAATCGGAATTCACCCCTCCACTTT. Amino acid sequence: CASGGGNRNSPLHF.

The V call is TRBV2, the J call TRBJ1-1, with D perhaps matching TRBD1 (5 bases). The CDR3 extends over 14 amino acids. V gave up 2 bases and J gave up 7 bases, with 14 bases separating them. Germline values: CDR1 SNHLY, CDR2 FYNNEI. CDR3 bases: TGTGCCAGCAGTGAAAACGGGGGTGGTGGTGAAGCTTTCTTT. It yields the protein CASSENGGGGEAFF.

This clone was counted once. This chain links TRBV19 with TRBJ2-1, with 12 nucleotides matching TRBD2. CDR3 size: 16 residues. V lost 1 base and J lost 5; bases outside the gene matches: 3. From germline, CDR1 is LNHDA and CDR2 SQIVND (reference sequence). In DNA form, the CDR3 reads TGTGCCAGTAGTATAGCCAGACTAGCGGGAGACAATGAGCAGTTCTTC. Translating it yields CASSIARLAGDNEQFF.

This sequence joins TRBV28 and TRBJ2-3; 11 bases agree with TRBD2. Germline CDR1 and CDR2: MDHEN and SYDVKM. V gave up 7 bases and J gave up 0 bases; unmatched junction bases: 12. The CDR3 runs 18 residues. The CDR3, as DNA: TGTGCCAGCACCAGTAGCGGGAGGGCCCGTGGTAGCACAGATACGCAGTATTTT. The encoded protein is CASTSSGRARGSTDTQYF.

The chain's CDR3 is CASSKERTGFHGYTF. The DNA of the CDR3 is TGTGCCAGCAGCAAAGAGAGGACAGGGTTTCATGGCTACACCTTC. The V call is TRBV21-1, the J call TRBJ1-2; TRBD1 was called by the table and not checked on the DNA. TRBV21-1 is described as a pseudogene. The CDR3 runs to 15 residues.

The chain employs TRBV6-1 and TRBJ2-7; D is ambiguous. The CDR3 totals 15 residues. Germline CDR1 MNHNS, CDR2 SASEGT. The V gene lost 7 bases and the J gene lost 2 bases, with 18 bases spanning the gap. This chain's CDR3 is CASNPLGERTYEQYF. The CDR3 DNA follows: TGTGCCAGCAACCCCCTCGGAGAACGGACCTACGAGCAGTACTTC.

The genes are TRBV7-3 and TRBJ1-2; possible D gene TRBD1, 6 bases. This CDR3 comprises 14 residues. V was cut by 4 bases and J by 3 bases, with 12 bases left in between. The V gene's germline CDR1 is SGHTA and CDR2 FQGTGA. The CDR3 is CASSSGSGDYGYTF. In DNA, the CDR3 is TGTGCCAGCAGCTCTGGCTCAGGGGACTATGGCTACACCTTC.

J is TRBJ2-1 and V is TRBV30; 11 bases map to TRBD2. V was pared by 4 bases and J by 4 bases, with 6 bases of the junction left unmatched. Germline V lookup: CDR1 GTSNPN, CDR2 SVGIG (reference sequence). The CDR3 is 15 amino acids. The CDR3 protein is CAWMDTSGGYNEQFF. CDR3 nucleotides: TGTGCCTGGATGGATACTAGCGGGGGATACAATGAGCAGTTCTTC.

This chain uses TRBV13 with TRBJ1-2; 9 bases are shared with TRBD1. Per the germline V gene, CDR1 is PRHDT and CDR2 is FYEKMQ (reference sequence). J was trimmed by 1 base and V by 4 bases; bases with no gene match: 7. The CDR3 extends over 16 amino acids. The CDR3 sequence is CASSSPRDRVNYGYTF. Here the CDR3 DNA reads TGTGCCAGCAGCTCACCTCGGGACAGGGTTAACTATGGCTACACCTTC.

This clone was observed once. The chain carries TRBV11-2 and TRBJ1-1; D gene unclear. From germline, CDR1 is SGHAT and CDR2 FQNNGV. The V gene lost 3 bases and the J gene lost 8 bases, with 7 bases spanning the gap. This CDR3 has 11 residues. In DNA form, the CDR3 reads TGTGCCAGCAGCTTCGGGAGGGAAGCTTTCTTT. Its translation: CASSFGREAFF. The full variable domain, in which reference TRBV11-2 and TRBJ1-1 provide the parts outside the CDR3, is EAGVAQSPRYKIIEKRQSVAFWCNPISGHATLYWYQQILGQGPKLLIQFQNNGVVDDSQLPKDRFSAERLKGVDSTLKIQPAKLEDSAVYLCASSFGREAFFGQGTRLTVV.

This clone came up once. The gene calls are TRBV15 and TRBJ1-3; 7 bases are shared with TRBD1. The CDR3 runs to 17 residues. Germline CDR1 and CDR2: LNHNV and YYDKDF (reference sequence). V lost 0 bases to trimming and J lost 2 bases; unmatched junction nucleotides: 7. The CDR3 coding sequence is TGTGCCACCAGCAGAGATGGAGGGGGCGCGCCTGGAAACACCATATATTTT. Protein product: CATSRDGGGAPGNTIYF.

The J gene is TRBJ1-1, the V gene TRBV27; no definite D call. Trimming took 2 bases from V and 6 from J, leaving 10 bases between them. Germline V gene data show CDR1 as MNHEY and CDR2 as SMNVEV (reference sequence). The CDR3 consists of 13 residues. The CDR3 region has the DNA TGTGCCAGCAGTTTACGGGGTATGGCTGAAGCTTTCTTT. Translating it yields CASSLRGMAEAFF.

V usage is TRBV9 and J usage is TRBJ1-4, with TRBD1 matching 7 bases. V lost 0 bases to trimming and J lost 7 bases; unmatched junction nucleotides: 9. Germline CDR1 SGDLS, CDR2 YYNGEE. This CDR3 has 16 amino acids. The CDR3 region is CASSVAEGQSGEKLFF. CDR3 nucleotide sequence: TGTGCCAGCAGCGTAGCGGAGGGACAGAGCGGTGAAAAACTGTTTTTT.

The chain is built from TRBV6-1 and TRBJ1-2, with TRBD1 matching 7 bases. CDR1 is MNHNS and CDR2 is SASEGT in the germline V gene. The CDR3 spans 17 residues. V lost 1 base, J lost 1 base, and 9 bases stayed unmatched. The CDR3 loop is CASSEGTGVGINYGYTF. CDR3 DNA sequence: TGTGCCAGCAGTGAAGGAACAGGGGTCGGTATTAACTATGGCTACACCTTC.

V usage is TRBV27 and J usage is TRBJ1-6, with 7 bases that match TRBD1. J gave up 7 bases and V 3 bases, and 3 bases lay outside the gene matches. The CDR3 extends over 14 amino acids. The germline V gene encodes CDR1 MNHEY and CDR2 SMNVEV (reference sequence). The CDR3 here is CASSFRGSNSPLHF. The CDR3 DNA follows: TGTGCCAGCAGTTTCAGGGGGTCAAATTCACCCCTCCACTTT.

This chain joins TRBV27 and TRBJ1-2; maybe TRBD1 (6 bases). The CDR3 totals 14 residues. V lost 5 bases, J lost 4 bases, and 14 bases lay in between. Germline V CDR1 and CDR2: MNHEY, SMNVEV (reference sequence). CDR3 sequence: CASSLTDRSYGYTF. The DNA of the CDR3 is TGTGCCAGCAGTCTTACGGACAGAAGCTATGGCTACACCTTC.

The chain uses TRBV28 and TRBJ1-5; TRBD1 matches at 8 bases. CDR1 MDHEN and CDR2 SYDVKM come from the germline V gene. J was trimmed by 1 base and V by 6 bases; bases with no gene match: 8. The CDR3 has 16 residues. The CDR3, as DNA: TGTGCCAGCAGACTACAGGGGGGGACGAGCAATCAGCCCCAGCATTTT. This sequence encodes CASRLQGGTSNQPQHF.

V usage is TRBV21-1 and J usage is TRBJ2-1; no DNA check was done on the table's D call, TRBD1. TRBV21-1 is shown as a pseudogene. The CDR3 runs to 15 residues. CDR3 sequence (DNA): TGTGCCAGCAGCAAAGGGGACAGGTACTACAATGAGCAGTTCTTC. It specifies CASSKGDRYYNEQFF.

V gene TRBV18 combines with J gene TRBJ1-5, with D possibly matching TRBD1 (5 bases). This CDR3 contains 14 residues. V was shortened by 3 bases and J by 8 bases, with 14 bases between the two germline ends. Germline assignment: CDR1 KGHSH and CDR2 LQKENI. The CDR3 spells CASSPARGGEPQHF. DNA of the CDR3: TGTGCCAGCTCACCCGCCCGGGGAGGGGAGCCCCAGCATTTT.